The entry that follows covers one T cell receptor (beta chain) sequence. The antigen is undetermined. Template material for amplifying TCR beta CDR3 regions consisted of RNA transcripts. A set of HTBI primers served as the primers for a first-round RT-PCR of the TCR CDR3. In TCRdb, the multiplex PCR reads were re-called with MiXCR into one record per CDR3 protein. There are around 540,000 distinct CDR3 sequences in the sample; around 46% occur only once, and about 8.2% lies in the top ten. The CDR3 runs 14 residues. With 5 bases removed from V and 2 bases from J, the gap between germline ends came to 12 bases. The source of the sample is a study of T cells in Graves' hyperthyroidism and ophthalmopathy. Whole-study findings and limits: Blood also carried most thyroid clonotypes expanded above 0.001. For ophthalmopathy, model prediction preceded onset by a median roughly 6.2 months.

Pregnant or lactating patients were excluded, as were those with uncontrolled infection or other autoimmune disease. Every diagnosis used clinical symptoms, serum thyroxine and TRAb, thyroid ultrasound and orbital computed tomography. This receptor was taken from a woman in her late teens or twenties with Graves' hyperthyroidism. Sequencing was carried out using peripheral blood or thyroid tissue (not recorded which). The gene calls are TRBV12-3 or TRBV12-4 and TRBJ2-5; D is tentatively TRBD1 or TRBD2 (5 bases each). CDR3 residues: CASSRDQEQETQYF. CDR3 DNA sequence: TGTGCCAGCAGTCGGGACCAGGAGCAAGAGACCCAGTACTTC.